This TCR beta chain originates from a study of blood T cell repertoires in COVID-19. Looking at the study overall: Sites across the United States, Italy and Spain contributed samples from acute and convalescent COVID-19.

This CDR3 is built from 14 residues. The V gene lost 0 bases and the J gene lost 8 bases, with 11 bases spanning the gap. Per germline, CDR1 ENHRY and CDR2 SYGVKD. Under the authors' procedure: Estimated nucleated cell counts came from reference gene primer amplification. This table comes from immunoSEQ multiplex PCR, and its TCRdb copy is limited to in-frame clones, with some not included. V, J and clone size reflect that table, while D and trimming were determined from the DNA. Of some 96,000 clones listed, approximately 87% are singletons. This chain links TRBV10-3 with TRBJ1-3; D gene ambiguous. Sample: peripheral blood. The receptor's source is a human donor in a cohort sampled during active COVID-19. The CDR3 DNA reads as TGTGCCATCAGTGAGTCTACAGCTGCCGACACCATATATTTT. This codes for CAISESTAADTIYF.